The 27 T cell receptor beta chains given below trace back to one sample, sequenced in a study of blood T cell repertoires in COVID-19. Profiled with immunoSEQ multiplex PCR; TCRdb holds only in-frame clones, not every one. Of some 150,000 clones listed, approximately 80% are singletons. The sample consisted of peripheral blood. These receptors originate from a human donor in a cohort sampled during active COVID-19.

J is TRBJ1-1 and V is TRBV11-2, with 9 nucleotides matching TRBD1. With 5 bases clipped from V and 1 base from J, the junction kept 5 bases outside the gene matches. Germline CDR1 reads SGHAT; CDR2 reads FQNNGV. There are 15 residues in the CDR3. CDR3 DNA: TGTGCCAGCAGCCCCCCGGGACAGGGGAACACTGAAGCTTTCTTT. Its translation is CASSPPGQGNTEAFF.

The chain recombines TRBV29-1 with TRBJ2-6; TRBD1 matches 9 bases. Per germline, CDR1 SQVTM and CDR2 ANQGSEA. The CDR3 runs 14 residues. Trimming cost V 7 bases and J 4 bases; bases outside gene matches: 5. The CDR3 loop reads CSAGQGSGANVLTF. The CDR3 DNA sequence: TGCAGCGCCGGACAGGGGAGCGGGGCCAACGTCCTGACTTTC.

V gene TRBV27 combines with J gene TRBJ2-2; no reliable D call. CDR3 size: 17 residues. Deletions cut 7 bases from V and 0 bases from J, with 18 bases between. The germline CDR1 and CDR2 sequences are MNHEY and SMNVEV (reference sequence). CDR3 sequence reads: CASNTASAATNTGELFF. CDR3 bases: TGTGCCAGCAATACTGCGTCGGCAGCGACGAACACCGGGGAGCTGTTTTTT.

The chain links TRBV6-5 to TRBJ1-2; TRBD1 matches at 7 bases. Trimming took 4 bases from V and 3 from J; bases not matched to a gene: 2. CDR3 length equals 13 residues. Germline assignment: CDR1 MNHEY and CDR2 SVGAGI. CDR3 in DNA: TGTGCCAGCAGTTTAGGACAGGACTATGGCTACACCTTC. Its translation: CASSLGQDYGYTF.

The chain carries TRBV14 and TRBJ2-1; D might be TRBD2 (6 bases). This CDR3 is built from 13 residues. Germline lookup yields CDR1 SGHDN and CDR2 FVKESK. Between the trimmed V and J ends, which lost 0 bases and 9 bases, there was a span of 9 bases. CDR3 DNA sequence: TGTGCCAGCAGCCAAGAGTGGGGAGGTGAGCAGTTCTTC. It yields the protein CASSQEWGGEQFF.

The CDR3 nucleotides read TGTGCCAGCAGTGAATTGGGCCAGGGGGAAGCTAACTATGGCTACACCTTC. Encoded protein: CASSELGQGEANYGYTF. The chain uses TRBV25-1 and TRBJ1-2; TRBD1 matches 7 bases. The V gene end was trimmed by 1 base and the J gene end by 0 bases; junction bases not matched to a gene: 8. The CDR3 consists of 17 residues. Germline-derived CDR1 and CDR2 are MGHDK and SYGVNS.

This clone was observed a few times. V usage is TRBV21-1 and J usage is TRBJ2-1; the table's D call, TRBD2, was not checked against the DNA. TRBV21-1 is flagged as a pseudogene. The CDR3 runs to 15 residues. CDR3 bases: TGTGCCAGCAGCAACCGGACTAGTGGTTATAATGAGCAGTTCTTC. Translation: CASSNRTSGYNEQFF.

The chain carries TRBV24-1 and TRBJ2-2; 11 nucleotides agree with TRBD2. Losses at the gene ends were 4 bases for V and 6 bases for J; bases not matched to a gene: 3. The CDR3 loop spans 15 amino acids. Germline lookup yields CDR1 KGHDR and CDR2 SFDVKD. The CDR3 loop reads CATSDSGLAAGELFF. The CDR3 bases are TGTGCCACCAGTGACTCGGGACTAGCGGCCGGGGAGCTGTTTTTT.

This chain links TRBV6-6 with TRBJ2-1; 11 bases fit TRBD2. V gave up 5 bases and J gave up 6 bases; unmatched junction bases: 6. The CDR3 has 15 amino acids. CDR1 MNHNY and CDR2 SVGAGI come from the germline V gene (reference sequence). The CDR3 DNA reads TGTGCCAGCAGTCTGCTAGCGGGAGGAGGCAATGAGCAGTTCTTC. Its translation: CASSLLAGGGNEQFF.

V and J are TRBV7-3 and TRBJ2-3, with 9 bases fitting TRBD2. Looked up from germline, CDR1 is SGHTA and CDR2 is FQGTGA. Unmatched junction bases numbered 6, after V lost 5 bases and J lost 3 bases. The CDR3 is 15 residues long. Here the CDR3 DNA reads TGTGCCAGCAGCGTTGGAAGCGGGAGGACAGATACGCAGTATTTT. Encoded protein: CASSVGSGRTDTQYF.

This chain connects TRBV7-6 to TRBJ2-3; weak D call: TRBD1 (8 bases). Germline values: CDR1 SGHVS, CDR2 FNYEAQ. The ends were cut back, 5 bases at V and 0 bases at J, with 15 bases in the middle. The CDR3 runs 16 residues. The CDR3 region is CASSHGQGGSTDTQYF. For the CDR3, the DNA is TGTGCCAGCAGCCACGGACAGGGAGGGAGCACAGATACGCAGTATTTT.

The chain employs TRBV6-8 and TRBJ2-7; TRBD1 matches 8 bases. The V and J ends lost 11 bases and 7 bases, in that order; junction bases with no gene match: 28. CDR1 is MNHGY and CDR2 is SAAAGT in the germline V gene. The CDR3 runs to 18 residues. CDR3 region: CAGLKETGVRGMAVEQYF. The CDR3 coding sequence is TGTGCCGGGTTAAAGGAGACAGGGGTGAGGGGGATGGCTGTGGAGCAGTACTTC.

The V gene is TRBV5-1, the J gene TRBJ1-2, with TRBD1 identical over 12 bases. The germline V gene encodes CDR1 SGHRS and CDR2 YFSETQ. J was trimmed by 8 bases and V by 4 bases; bases with no gene match: 3. The CDR3 is 13 amino acids. CDR3 nucleotides: TGCGCCAGCAGCCGGGACAGGGGGCGAGGCTACACCTTC. Residues: CASSRDRGRGYTF.

V usage is TRBV28 and J usage is TRBJ2-7; 12 bases align to TRBD2. The CDR3 contains 16 residues. Germline trimming cut 4 bases from V and 4 bases from J; bases unmatched to any gene: 8. The germline V gene has CDR1 MDHEN and CDR2 SYDVKM. CDR3 sequence reads: CASSSPQTSGGYEQYF. The CDR3 DNA reads TGTGCCAGCAGTTCCCCCCAGACTAGCGGGGGATACGAGCAGTACTTC. The full variable domain, with the rest looked up from reference TRBV28 and TRBJ2-7, is DVKVTQSSRYLVKRTGEKVFLECVQDMDHENMFWYRQDPGLGLRLIYFSYDVKMKEKGDIPEGYSVSREKKERFSLILESASTNQTSMYLCASSSPQTSGGYEQYFGPGTRLTVT.

The chain uses TRBV6-4 and TRBJ2-1; 8 bases are a match to TRBD2. The germline gives CDR1 MRHNA, CDR2 SNTAGT. The CDR3 covers 15 residues. V gave up 6 bases and J gave up 0 bases; unmatched junction bases: 4. DNA of the CDR3: TGTGCCAGCAGCAAGGCGGGGGGCTCCTACAATGAGCAGTTCTTC. This gives the protein CASSKAGGSYNEQFF.

The rearrangement uses TRBV6-2 or TRBV6-3 and TRBJ2-3; 14 bases are shared with TRBD2. In germline, CDR1 is MNHEY, CDR2 SVGEGT. The CDR3 contains 18 residues. V was pared by 4 bases and J by 4 bases, with 10 bases of the junction left unmatched. The CDR3 here is CASSSTSGRAQPSDTQYF. CDR3 in DNA: TGTGCCAGCAGTTCGACTAGCGGGAGGGCCCAGCCGTCAGATACGCAGTATTTT.

CDR3 bases: TGTGCCAGCAGCTTAGAGATCCAACAGGGGTACGAGCAGTACTTC. Protein product: CASSLEIQQGYEQYF. The J gene is TRBJ2-7, the V gene TRBV7-6, with 7 bases identical to TRBD1. The CDR3 runs 15 residues. V lost 1 base, J lost 4 bases, and 7 bases stayed unmatched. Per germline, CDR1 SGHVS and CDR2 FNYEAQ. The full variable domain, rest sourced from reference TRBV7-6 and TRBJ2-7, is GAGVSQSPRYKVTKRGQDVALRCDPISGHVSLYWYRQALGQGPEFLTYFNYEAQQDKSGLPNDRFSAERPEGSISTLTIQRTEQRDSAMYRCASSLEIQQGYEQYFGPGTRLTVT.

This clone was seen a handful of times. This chain links TRBV5-4 with TRBJ2-7; 7 bases fit TRBD2. This CDR3 contains 15 residues. CDR1 and CDR2 from the germline V gene are SGHNT and YYREEE (reference sequence). J was trimmed by 3 bases and V by 4 bases; bases with no gene match: 10. The CDR3 nucleotides read TGTGCCAGCAGCCCTGGAATAGCGGGCGTCTACGAGCAGTACTTC. Encoded protein: CASSPGIAGVYEQYF.

This clone has just one count. The chain is built from TRBV6-6 and TRBJ1-1, with D possibly TRBD1 on 5 matching bases. V lost 7 bases to trimming and J lost 9 bases, with 15 bases between them. The CDR3 is 12 residues long. Germline assignment: CDR1 MNHNY and CDR2 SVGAGI (reference sequence). CDR3 in amino acids: CASNPTGIKAFF. The CDR3 bases are TGTGCCAGCAACCCCACAGGAATCAAAGCTTTCTTT.

For this clone: An end of the junction differs from the germline gene, which may be a read error. The chain joins TRBV7-7 to TRBJ2-2; 9 positions agree with TRBD1. This CDR3 spans 17 amino acids. CDR1 and CDR2 from the germline V gene are SSHAT and FNYEAQ (reference sequence). CDR3 region: CASSLSLQTGGTGELFF. As DNA, the CDR3 is TGTGCTAGCAGCTTAAGCCTTCAGACAGGGGGCACCGGGGAGCTGTTTTTT.

The chain links TRBV29-1 to TRBJ2-1, with TRBD1 identical over 12 bases. The CDR3 covers 14 residues. Germline V gene data show CDR1 as SQVTM and CDR2 as ANQGSEA. Losses at the gene ends were 5 bases for V and 7 bases for J; bases not matched to a gene: 6. CDR3: CSVSRDRGLNEQFF. As DNA, the CDR3 is TGCAGCGTTTCCCGGGACAGGGGGCTTAATGAGCAGTTCTTC.

This sequence joins TRBV19 and TRBJ2-3; no reliable D call. This CDR3 spans 16 amino acids. The V gene's germline CDR1 is LNHDA and CDR2 SQIVND (reference sequence). The V end lost 4 bases, the J end lost 0 bases, and 14 bases lay between the germline ends. CDR3: CASSTARSLSTDTQYF. The CDR3 nucleotides are TGTGCCAGTAGTACCGCGCGGAGCCTTAGCACAGATACGCAGTATTTT.

This sequence joins TRBV3-1 (or the pseudogene TRBV3-2) and TRBJ2-4; 8 bases match TRBD1. V was pared by 2 bases and J by 3 bases, with 6 bases of the junction left unmatched. This CDR3 contains 16 residues. CDR1 and CDR2 (germline): LGHDT, YNNKEL (reference sequence). The CDR3 loop is CASSQRQGSVKNIQYF. The CDR3 DNA is TGTGCCAGCAGCCAAAGACAGGGGTCCGTCAAAAACATTCAGTACTTC.

The chain combines TRBV5-6 with TRBJ2-7, with 9 bases fitting TRBD2. The germline gives CDR1 SGHDT, CDR2 YYEEEE. With 2 bases clipped from V and 7 bases from J, the junction kept 10 bases outside the gene matches. The CDR3 contains 15 residues. The CDR3 DNA is TGTGCCAGCAGCTTTTTCCCTAGCGGGACGGGAGAGCAGTACTTC. Encoded protein: CASSFFPSGTGEQYF.

The chain is built from TRBV28 and TRBJ2-7; D gene unclear. Trimming took 7 bases from V and 7 from J, leaving 17 bases between them. The V gene's germline CDR1 is MDHEN and CDR2 SYDVKM. This CDR3 has 13 amino acids. DNA for the CDR3: TGTGCCAGCACCCTCGCGGCGCCTGGGGAGCAGTACTTC. Translating gives CASTLAAPGEQYF.

This clone showed up just once. The V and J genes are TRBV6-5 and TRBJ1-1; D remains ambiguous. Trimming stripped 6 bases from V and 1 base from J, with 12 bases between. Germline V lookup: CDR1 MNHEY, CDR2 SVGAGI. The CDR3 sequence is 14 residues long. This CDR3 reads CASSFEGPNTEAFF. As DNA, the CDR3 is TGTGCCAGCAGCTTCGAGGGCCCGAACACTGAAGCTTTCTTT.

The chain employs TRBV18 and TRBJ2-3, with 7 nucleotides matching TRBD2. The CDR3 length is 16 residues. After removal of 4 bases from V and 3 bases from J, the junction contained 10 bases not matched to a gene. The germline V gene encodes CDR1 KGHSH and CDR2 LQKENI. The CDR3 protein is CASSRLVSGGTDTQYF. For the CDR3, the DNA is TGTGCCAGCTCACGTCTAGTGTCGGGAGGAACAGATACGCAGTATTTT.